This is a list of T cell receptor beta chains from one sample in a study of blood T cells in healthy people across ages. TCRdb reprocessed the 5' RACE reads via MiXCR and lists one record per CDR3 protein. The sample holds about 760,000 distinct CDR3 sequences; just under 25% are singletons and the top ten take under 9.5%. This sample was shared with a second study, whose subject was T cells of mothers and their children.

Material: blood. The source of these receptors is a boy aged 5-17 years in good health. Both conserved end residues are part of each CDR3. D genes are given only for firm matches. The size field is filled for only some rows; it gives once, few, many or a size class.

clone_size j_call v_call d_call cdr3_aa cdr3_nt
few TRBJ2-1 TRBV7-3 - CASSLWPPGTVYSSYNEQFF TGTGCCAGCAGCTTATGGCCTCCCGGGACTGTATATAGCTCCTACAATGAGCAGTTCTTC
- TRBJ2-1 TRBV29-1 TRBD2 CSVAFRLAGYNEQFF TGCAGCGTTGCTTTTAGACTAGCGGGCTACAATGAGCAGTTCTTC
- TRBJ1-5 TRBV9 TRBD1 CASSVVGQRNSNQPQHF TGTGCCAGCAGCGTAGTGGGACAGCGGAATAGCAATCAGCCCCAGCATTTT
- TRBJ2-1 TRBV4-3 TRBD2 CATCGGSGLPLNNEQFF TGCGCCACCTGCGGGGGTTCGGGACTCCCCCTTAACAATGAGCAGTTCTTC
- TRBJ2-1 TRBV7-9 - CASSLTKDNEQFF TGTGCCAGCAGCTTAACTAAAGACAATGAGCAGTTCTTC
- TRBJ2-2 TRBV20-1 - CSALRSRGTGELFF TGCAGTGCTCTTCGATCACGGGGCACCGGGGAGCTGTTTTTT
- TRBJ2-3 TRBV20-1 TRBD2 CSARSELAGGLGITDTQYF TGCAGTGCTAGATCCGAACTAGCGGGAGGGTTGGGGATCACAGATACGCAGTATTTT
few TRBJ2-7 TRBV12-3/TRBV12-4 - CASSLVAGQTLNEQYF TGTGCCAGCAGTTTAGTGGCGGGGCAAACTCTGAACGAGCAGTACTTC
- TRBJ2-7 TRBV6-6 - CASSYAGNEQYF TGTGCCAGCAGTTACGCGGGGAACGAGCAGTACTTC
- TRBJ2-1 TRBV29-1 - CSVEGGGLGKSSYNEQFF TGCAGCGTTGAAGGTGGGGGGCTTGGGAAGAGCTCCTACAATGAGCAGTTCTTC
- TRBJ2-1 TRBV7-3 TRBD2 CASSSGLAGVNEQFF TGTGCCAGCAGCTCGGGACTAGCGGGAGTCAATGAGCAGTTCTTC
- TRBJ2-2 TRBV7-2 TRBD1 CASSSGQTTGELFF TGTGCCAGCAGTTCGGGACAGACGACCGGGGAGCTGTTTTTT
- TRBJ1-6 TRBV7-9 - CASSRGSSPLHF TGTGCCAGCAGCCGGGGTTCATCACCCCTCCACTTT
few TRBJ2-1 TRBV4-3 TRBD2 CASSLWTSGVLNEQFF TGCGCCAGCAGCTTATGGACTAGCGGGGTACTCAATGAGCAGTTCTTC
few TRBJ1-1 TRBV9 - CASSTSPQGVGTEAFF TGTGCCAGCAGCACATCACCCCAGGGAGTCGGGACTGAAGCTTTCTTT
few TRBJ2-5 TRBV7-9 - CASSHGVETQYF TGTGCCAGCAGCCACGGAGTGGAGACCCAGTACTTC
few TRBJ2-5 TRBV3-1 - CASSQDFSLLETQYF TGTGCCAGCAGCCAAGATTTTTCGTTGCTGGAGACCCAGTACTTC
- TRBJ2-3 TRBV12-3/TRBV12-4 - CASSLGGWTDTQYF TGTGCCAGCAGTTTAGGGGGTTGGACAGATACGCAGTATTTT
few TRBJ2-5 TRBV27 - CASSFGEERETQYF TGTGCCAGCAGTTTTGGGGAAGAGAGAGAGACCCAGTACTTC
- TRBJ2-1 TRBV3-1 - CASSSPPSQPYNEQFF TGTGCCAGCAGCTCTCCCCCGAGCCAACCATACAATGAGCAGTTCTTC
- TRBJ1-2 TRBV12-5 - CASGSPQTNYGYTF TGTGCTAGTGGTTCCCCGCAGACTAACTATGGCTACACCTTC
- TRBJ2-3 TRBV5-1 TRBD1 CASSSRQGNTDTQYF TGCGCCAGCAGCTCCCGACAGGGAAACACAGATACGCAGTATTTT
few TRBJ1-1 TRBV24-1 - CATSDLRDTEAFF TGTGCCACCAGTGATTTGAGAGACACTGAAGCTTTCTTT
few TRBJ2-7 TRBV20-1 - CSARGRVWSYEQYF TGCAGTGCTAGGGGCAGGGTTTGGTCCTACGAGCAGTACTTC
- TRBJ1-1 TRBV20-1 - CSARYPGRNTEAFF TGCAGTGCTAGATATCCAGGGAGGAACACTGAAGCTTTCTTT
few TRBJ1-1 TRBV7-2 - CASSLPGMNTEAFF TGTGCCAGCAGCCTCCCGGGTATGAACACTGAAGCTTTCTTT
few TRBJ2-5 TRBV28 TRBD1 CASSTGATGETQYF TGTGCCAGCAGCACAGGGGCGACCGGGGAGACCCAGTACTTC
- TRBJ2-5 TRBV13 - CASTTSGDAKETQYF TGTGCCAGCACCACCTCCGGGGACGCGAAAGAGACCCAGTACTTC
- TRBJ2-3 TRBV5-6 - CASSLVQADTQYF TGTGCCAGCAGCTTGGTACAGGCAGATACGCAGTATTTT
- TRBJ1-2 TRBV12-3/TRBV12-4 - CASARSQANYGYTF TGTGCCAGCGCCCGAAGTCAAGCTAACTATGGCTACACCTTC
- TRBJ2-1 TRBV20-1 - CSASRTSGENEQFF TGCAGTGCCAGCCGGACTTCCGGAGAGAATGAGCAGTTCTTC
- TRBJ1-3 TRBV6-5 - CASVLGNTIYF TGTGCCAGCGTGCTGGGGAACACCATATATTTT
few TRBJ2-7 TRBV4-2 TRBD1 CASSQDSTGTGQGGYEQYF TGTGCCAGCAGCCAAGACTCGACGGGAACCGGACAGGGGGGGTACGAGCAGTACTTC
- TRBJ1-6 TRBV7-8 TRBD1 CASSGAGQGELTYNSPLHF TGTGCCAGCAGCGGGGCGGGACAGGGGGAGTTGACCTATAATTCACCCCTCCACTTT